This is a list of T cell receptor beta chains from one sample in a study of T cells in Graves' hyperthyroidism and ophthalmopathy. TCRdb re-derived calls from the multiplex PCR reads in MiXCR, one entry per CDR3 protein. The table records more than 300,000 distinct CDR3 sequences, roughly 15% of them present only once. The sequenced material came from blood. Receptors originate from a woman between 25 and 40 years old with Graves' ophthalmopathy. Each CDR3 is given with its conserved first and last residue. Each record gives: D gene, V gene, clone size, J gene, CDR3 length, CDR3 protein, CDR3 DNA. The D gene is left open where the match is weak. Clone sizes are given selectively: once, few, many, or a class where the clone is expanded.

TRBD2	TRBV20-1	many	TRBJ2-3	14	CSASGWRGIDTQYF	TGCAGTGCTAGCGGGTGGCGGGGGATCGATACGCAGTATTTT
NA	TRBV20-1	many	TRBJ2-7	13	CSARDHRVYEQYF	TGCAGTGCTAGAGATCACAGGGTCTACGAGCAGTACTTC
NA	TRBV27	many	TRBJ2-3	14	CASGRRQTTDTQYF	TGTGCCAGCGGAAGACGACAGACCACAGATACGCAGTATTTT
NA	TRBV2	many	TRBJ1-3	15	CASSEKGVSGNTIYF	TGTGCCAGCAGTGAAAAGGGGGTCTCTGGAAACACCATATATTTT
TRBD1	TRBV12-3/TRBV12-4	many	TRBJ1-2	14	CASSLGPTGDGYTF	TGTGCCAGCAGTTTAGGACCTACAGGGGATGGCTACACCTTC
NA	TRBV12-3/TRBV12-4	many	TRBJ1-5	14	CASRIQGRNQPQHF	TGTGCCAGCCGAATACAGGGACGCAATCAGCCCCAGCATTTT
TRBD2	TRBV5-6	many	TRBJ2-5	14	CASSLLAGGETQYF	TGTGCCAGCAGCTTACTAGCGGGGGGAGAGACCCAGTACTTC
NA	TRBV2	NA	TRBJ1-5	16	CASSGPLLGGNQPQHF	TGTGCCAGCAGTGGTCCCTTGTTGGGAGGCAATCAGCCCCAGCATTTT
NA	TRBV3-1	many	TRBJ1-2	14	CASSTDTPGYGYTF	TGTGCCAGCAGCACGGACACCCCTGGCTATGGCTACACCTTC
NA	TRBV19	NA	TRBJ1-4	16	CASGRGKTAWDEKLFF	TGTGCCAGCGGCCGGGGGAAGACAGCGTGGGATGAAAAACTGTTTTTT
TRBD2	TRBV6-6	few	TRBJ2-1	17	CASSYGLAGGPGDEQFF	TGTGCCAGCAGTTACGGACTAGCGGGGGGGCCGGGGGATGAGCAGTTCTTC
NA	TRBV6-1	many	TRBJ1-5	14	CASSWSLSNQPQHF	TGTGCCAGCAGTTGGAGTCTAAGCAATCAGCCCCAGCATTTT
TRBD1	TRBV27	NA	TRBJ1-6	15	CASKPTGGQGSPLHF	TGTGCCAGCAAGCCGACCGGGGGACAGGGATCACCCCTCCACTTT
TRBD2	TRBV4-2	few	TRBJ2-3	19	CASSQVSGGAYSNTDTQYF	TGTGCCAGCAGCCAAGTTAGCGGGGGGGCCTATAGTAACACAGATACGCAGTATTTT
NA	TRBV2	few	TRBJ1-1	11	CARQGDTEAFF	TGTGCCAGACAGGGTGACACTGAAGCTTTCTTT
NA	TRBV14	few	TRBJ2-5	14	CASSQDLGQETQYF	TGTGCCAGCAGCCAAGACCTGGGCCAAGAGACCCAGTACTTC
NA	TRBV3-1	NA	TRBJ2-7	15	CASSQGPTGLYEQYF	TGTGCCAGCAGCCAAGGTCCGACAGGACTATACGAGCAGTACTTC
TRBD1	TRBV2	NA	TRBJ2-7	16	CDSSPGTVLSSYEQYF	TGTGACAGCAGTCCCGGGACAGTTCTTAGCTCCTACGAGCAGTACTTC
TRBD2	TRBV5-1	many	TRBJ2-7	16	CASSLGTSGGSYEQYF	TGCGCCAGCAGCTTGGGGACTAGCGGGGGCTCCTACGAGCAGTACTTC
NA	TRBV5-6	many	TRBJ2-7	15	CASSLASDSFYEQYF	TGTGCCAGCAGCTTGGCCTCGGACAGTTTCTACGAGCAGTACTTC
TRBD2	TRBV6-1	many	TRBJ2-5	15	CASRELAGGPETQYF	TGTGCCAGCAGGGAACTAGCGGGGGGGCCGGAGACCCAGTACTTC
TRBD1	TRBV3-1	few	TRBJ2-2	16	CASSQRRGRFSGELFF	TGTGCCAGCAGCCAACGCAGGGGGCGCTTCAGCGGGGAGCTGTTTTTT
TRBD2	TRBV20-1	many	TRBJ2-7	14	CSASSGLLPYEQYF	TGCAGTGCTAGTAGCGGGTTGTTACCCTACGAGCAGTACTTC
TRBD1	TRBV30	many	TRBJ2-2	17	CAWSDQTGVANTGELFF	TGTGCCTGGAGTGACCAAACAGGGGTCGCTAACACCGGGGAGCTGTTTTTT
TRBD2	TRBV7-8	many	TRBJ2-1	13	CASSLGTSFEQFF	TGTGCCAGCAGCTTAGGGACTAGCTTTGAGCAGTTCTTC
NA	TRBV7-8	many	TRBJ2-5	14	CASSLEFDKETQYF	TGTGCCAGCAGCTTAGAATTTGACAAAGAGACCCAGTACTTC
NA	TRBV20-1	many	TRBJ2-2	15	CSAREKGANTGELFF	TGCAGTGCTAGAGAAAAGGGGGCGAACACCGGGGAGCTGTTTTTT
NA	TRBV2	many	TRBJ1-5	14	CASSSTGRNQPQHF	TGTGCCAGCAGTTCTACAGGGCGCAATCAGCCCCAGCATTTT
NA	TRBV14	NA	TRBJ1-3	17	CASSLPGLSSSGNTIYF	TGTGCCAGCAGCCTGCCTGGACTCTCGAGCTCTGGAAACACCATATATTTT
TRBD1	TRBV7-8	many	TRBJ1-1	15	CASSLGYRGVAEAFF	TGTGCCAGCAGCTTAGGGTACAGGGGGGTCGCTGAAGCTTTCTTT
NA	TRBV28	many	TRBJ1-6	11	CASSFGSPLHF	TGTGCCAGCAGTTTTGGGTCACCCCTCCACTTT
TRBD1	TRBV19	few	TRBJ2-3	15	CASSMGDRVADTQYF	TGTGCCAGTAGTATGGGGGACAGGGTAGCAGATACGCAGTATTTT
NA	TRBV20-1	NA	TRBJ2-3	16	CSARALHGGGTDTQYF	TGCAGTGCTAGAGCCCTACACGGTGGGGGCACAGATACGCAGTATTTT
NA	TRBV19	few	TRBJ2-7	13	CASSIGGGDEQYF	TGTGCCAGTAGTATTGGTGGTGGGGACGAGCAGTACTTC
NA	TRBV6-1	NA	TRBJ2-5	13	CASSLRVTETQYF	TGTGCCAGCAGTTTACGAGTTACCGAGACCCAGTACTTC
NA	TRBV6-1	NA	TRBJ1-2	15	CASSSQGGANYGYTF	TGTGCCAGCAGTTCACAGGGTGGCGCTAACTATGGCTACACCTTC
TRBD2	TRBV4-1	NA	TRBJ2-2	18	CASSQKLAGGFDTGELFF	TGCGCCAGCAGCCAGAAACTAGCGGGGGGGTTTGACACCGGGGAGCTGTTTTTT
NA	TRBV4-1	few	TRBJ2-4	13	CASSPGGKNIQYF	TGCGCCAGCAGCCCCGGGGGTAAAAACATTCAGTACTTC
NA	TRBV20-1	many	TRBJ1-2	18	CSARPRGQSVGFVGGYTF	TGCAGTGCTAGACCCCGGGGTCAGTCTGTTGGTTTTGTCGGTGGCTACACCTTC
NA	TRBV14	many	TRBJ2-1	16	CASSPFIWGVDNEQFF	TGTGCCAGCAGCCCATTTATCTGGGGTGTCGACAATGAGCAGTTCTTC
TRBD2	TRBV18	many	TRBJ2-5	15	CASSPQGLAGETQYF	TGTGCCAGCTCACCTCAGGGGCTAGCGGGAGAGACCCAGTACTTC
TRBD1	TRBV30	many	TRBJ1-2	13	CACKPGQGDGYTF	TGTGCCTGTAAGCCGGGACAGGGTGATGGCTACACCTTC
NA	TRBV11-2	many	TRBJ2-7	14	CASSFRRGRDEQYF	TGTGCCAGCAGCTTCCGGCGAGGACGGGACGAGCAGTACTTC
NA	TRBV19	few	TRBJ1-5	16	CASDEQGRRSNQPQHF	TGTGCCAGCGATGAACAGGGCCGGAGGAGCAATCAGCCCCAGCATTTT
NA	TRBV6-9	NA	TRBJ1-2	18	CASSCSRQAEGGTYGYTF	TGTGCCAGCAGTTGTTCCAGACAGGCCGAGGGGGGAACATATGGCTACACCTTC
NA	TRBV5-1	many	TRBJ2-1	14	CASRGRLSYNEQFF	TGCGCCAGCAGGGGGCGACTTTCCTACAATGAGCAGTTCTTC
TRBD1	TRBV7-9	many	TRBJ1-1	17	CASSDSGGFGGSAEAFF	TGTGCCAGCAGCGATTCAGGGGGATTTGGGGGGAGTGCTGAAGCTTTCTTT
NA	TRBV29-1	few	TRBJ2-1	11	CSVERGVEQFF	TGCAGCGTTGAGAGAGGGGTCGAGCAGTTCTTC
TRBD1	TRBV16	NA	TRBJ1-1	15	CASSPRQGPNTEAFF	TGTGCCAGCAGCCCACGACAGGGCCCGAACACTGAAGCTTTCTTT
TRBD1	TRBV12-3/TRBV12-4	many	TRBJ2-5	14	CASSATTGEETQYF	TGTGCCAGCAGTGCCACGACAGGGGAAGAGACCCAGTACTTC
NA	TRBV12-3/TRBV12-4	many	TRBJ2-7	13	CASSFTFNYEQYF	TGTGCCAGCAGTTTTACATTCAACTACGAGCAGTACTTC
NA	TRBV29-1	few	TRBJ1-1	13	CSVGLTGNTGAFF	TGCAGCGTTGGATTAACAGGGAACACTGGAGCTTTCTTT
TRBD1	TRBV9	NA	TRBJ2-7	16	CASSRTNGQGPYEQYF	TGTGCCAGCAGTCGCACTAACGGACAGGGCCCTTACGAGCAGTACTTC